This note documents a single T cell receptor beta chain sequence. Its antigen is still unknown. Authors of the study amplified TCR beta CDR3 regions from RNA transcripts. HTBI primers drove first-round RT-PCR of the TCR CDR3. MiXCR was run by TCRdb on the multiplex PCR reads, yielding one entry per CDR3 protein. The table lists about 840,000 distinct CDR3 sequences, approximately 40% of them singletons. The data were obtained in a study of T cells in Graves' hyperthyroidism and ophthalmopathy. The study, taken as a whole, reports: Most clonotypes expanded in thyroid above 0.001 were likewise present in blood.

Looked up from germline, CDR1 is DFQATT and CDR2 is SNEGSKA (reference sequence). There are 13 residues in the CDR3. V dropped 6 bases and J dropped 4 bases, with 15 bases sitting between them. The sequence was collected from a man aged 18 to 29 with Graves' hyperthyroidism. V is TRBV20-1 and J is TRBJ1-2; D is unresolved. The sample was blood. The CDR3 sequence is CSATRLAPYGYTF. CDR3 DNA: TGCAGTGCCACCCGGCTGGCCCCCTATGGCTACACCTTC.